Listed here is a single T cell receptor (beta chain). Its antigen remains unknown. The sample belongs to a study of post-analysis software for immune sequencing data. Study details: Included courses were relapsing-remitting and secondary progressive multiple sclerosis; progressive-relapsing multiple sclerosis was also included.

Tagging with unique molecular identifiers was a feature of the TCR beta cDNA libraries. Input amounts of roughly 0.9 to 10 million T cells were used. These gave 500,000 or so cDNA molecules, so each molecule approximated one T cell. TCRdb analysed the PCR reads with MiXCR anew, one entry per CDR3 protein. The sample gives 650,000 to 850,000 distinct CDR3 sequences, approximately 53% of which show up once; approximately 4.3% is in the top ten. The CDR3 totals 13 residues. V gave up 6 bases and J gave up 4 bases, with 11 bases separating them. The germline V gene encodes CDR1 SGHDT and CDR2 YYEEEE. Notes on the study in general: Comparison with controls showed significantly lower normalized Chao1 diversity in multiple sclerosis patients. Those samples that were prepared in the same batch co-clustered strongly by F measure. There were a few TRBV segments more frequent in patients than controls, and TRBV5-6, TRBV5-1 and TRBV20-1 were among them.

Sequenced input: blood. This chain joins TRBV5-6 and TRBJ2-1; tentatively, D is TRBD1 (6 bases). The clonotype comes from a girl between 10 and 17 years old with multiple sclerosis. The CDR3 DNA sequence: TGTGCCAGCATGGACAGTCCATACAATGAGCAGTTCTTC. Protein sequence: CASMDSPYNEQFF.